The next 13 T cell receptor beta chains were all read from a single sample in a study of blood T cells in healthy people across ages. Sample-barcoded 5' priming and a J-beta primer mix drove a second PCR of 7 to 11 cycles. TCRdb reprocessed the 5' RACE reads via MiXCR and lists one record per CDR3 protein. Here the sample spans some 1.1 million distinct CDR3 sequences, 35% to 40% being singletons. Sequenced input: blood. These receptor sequences come from a man younger than 30 in good health.

V gene TRBV28 combines with J gene TRBJ2-1; TRBD2 aligns across 10 bases. Trimming took 6 bases from V and 0 from J; bases not matched to a gene: 8. The CDR3 has 17 residues. CDR1 is MDHEN and CDR2 is SYDVKM in the germline V gene. The CDR3 loop reads CASRDSSGGSSYNEQFF. The CDR3 coding sequence is TGTGCCAGCAGAGACAGTAGCGGGGGGAGCTCCTACAATGAGCAGTTCTTC.

This clonotype was seen only a few times. The chain employs TRBV27 and TRBJ1-2; a possible D gene is TRBD1 (5 bases). Germline values: CDR1 MNHEY, CDR2 SMNVEV (reference sequence). Trimming removed 3 bases from V and 2 bases from J, with 10 bases in between. The CDR3 consists of 14 residues. DNA for the CDR3: TGTGCCAGCAGTTTTGGAGGGACGAACTATGGCTACACCTTC. Residues: CASSFGGTNYGYTF.

The chain has TRBV9 and TRBJ1-1; a possible D gene is TRBD1 (5 bases). Germline-derived CDR1 and CDR2 are SGDLS and YYNGEE. This CDR3 is built from 14 residues. Trimming shortened V by 0 bases and J by 3 bases, and 9 bases separated the two germline ends. The CDR3 sequence: CASSVGEGYTEAFF. DNA of the CDR3: TGTGCCAGCAGCGTAGGGGAGGGGTACACTGAAGCTTTCTTT.

This clonotype showed up just a few times. This chain uses TRBV12-3 or TRBV12-4 with TRBJ1-1, with unresolved D. The CDR3 has 13 amino acids. With 3 bases removed from V and 3 bases from J, the gap between germline ends came to 8 bases. Here the CDR3 DNA reads TGTGCCAGCAGTTTTGGCCGTTACACTGAAGCTTTCTTT. As protein: CASSFGRYTEAFF.

This clonotype was recorded at least ten times. The rearrangement joins TRBV4-1 to TRBJ1-2; no clear D. V shed 0 bases and J shed 3 bases, with 8 bases lying between them. CDR3 length: 14 residues. Germline V CDR1 and CDR2: MGHRA, YSYEKL. Here the CDR3 reads CASSQERADYGYTF. CDR3 DNA sequence: TGCGCCAGCAGCCAAGAGAGGGCAGACTATGGCTACACCTTC.

This chain links TRBV29-1 with TRBJ1-1; 10 bases line up with TRBD1. The CDR3 totals 12 residues. Trimming cost V 5 bases and J 4 bases; bases outside gene matches: 1. The germline gives CDR1 SQVTM, CDR2 ANQGSEA. CDR3 amino acids: CSVWDRGTEAFF. The CDR3 DNA sequence: TGCAGCGTTTGGGACAGGGGCACTGAAGCTTTCTTT.

In nucleotides, the CDR3 is TGCAGCGCAAGTACAGGGACCGTCACTGAAGCTTTCTTT. Protein: CSASTGTVTEAFF. The rearrangement joins TRBV29-1 to TRBJ1-1, with D possibly matching TRBD1 (6 bases). V was cut by 7 bases and J by 4 bases, with 16 bases left in between. Germline CDR1 and CDR2: SQVTM and ANQGSEA. The CDR3 has 13 residues.

CDR3 nucleotides: TGCGCCAGCAGCCAAGATATGGTAAGCTCCTACAATGAGCAGTACTTC. It codes for CASSQDMVSSYNEQYF. The chain carries TRBV4-1 and TRBJ2-1; D remains ambiguous. The J call could be wrong; TRBJ2-7 is a better fit for the DNA end. The length of the CDR3 is 16 residues. CDR1 and CDR2 from the germline V gene are MGHRA and YSYEKL.

This clonotype occurred many times. The chain joins TRBV29-1 to TRBJ2-3; TRBD1 might be the D (5 bases). Germline lookup yields CDR1 SQVTM and CDR2 ANQGSEA. The length of the CDR3 is 15 residues. Trimming took off 1 base at V and 3 bases at J, with 14 bases between the two ends. CDR3 in amino acids: CSVEGPSRDTDTQYF. CDR3 DNA: TGCAGCGTTGAAGGGCCTTCCAGGGATACAGATACGCAGTATTTT.

The chain is built from TRBV25-1 and TRBJ2-1; D gene ambiguous. This CDR3 comprises 9 residues. Germline CDR1 and CDR2: MGHDK and SYGVNS. V shed 11 bases and J shed 8 bases, with 7 bases lying between them. Written as DNA, the CDR3 is TGTGCCGTCCTATATGAGCAGTTCTTC. Protein product: CAVLYEQFF. Full variable domain (outside the CDR3, taken from reference TRBV25-1 and TRBJ2-1): EADIYQTPRYLVIGTGKKITLECSQTMGHDKMYWYQQDPGMELHLIHYSYGVNSTEKGDLSSESTVSRIRTEHFPLTLESARPSHTSQYLCAVLYEQFFGPGTRLTVL.

This clonotype was counted only a few times. This chain joins TRBV27 and TRBJ1-2, with 8 bases lining up with TRBD1. J gave up 7 bases and V 4 bases, and 11 bases lay outside the gene matches. This CDR3 comprises 15 residues. Germline V lookup: CDR1 MNHEY, CDR2 SMNVEV (reference sequence). The CDR3 region has the DNA TGTGCCAGCAGTTGGGCGGGGCAGGGGGCTCGTGGCTACACCTTC. It yields the protein CASSWAGQGARGYTF.

In its sample, this clonotype was seen a few times. This chain links TRBV6-1 with TRBJ1-1; tentatively, D is TRBD1 (5 bases). V lost 4 bases and J lost 1, with 7 bases in between. The CDR3 is made up of 13 amino acids. The germline V gene encodes CDR1 MNHNS and CDR2 SASEGT. This CDR3 is CASSGTTNTEAFF. DNA for the CDR3: TGTGCCAGCAGTGGGACAACGAACACTGAAGCTTTCTTT.

There are a few counts of this clonotype. For the CDR3, the DNA is TGTGCCAGCAGTTTCACAGTACCGAACACTGAAGCTTTCTTT. Its protein product is CASSFTVPNTEAFF. The chain has TRBV6-5 and TRBJ1-1; D is ambiguous. Between the trimmed V and J ends, which lost 4 bases and 1 base, there was a span of 10 bases. The CDR3 extends over 14 amino acids. The germline gives CDR1 MNHEY, CDR2 SVGAGI.